A single sample is the source of the 3 T cell receptor beta chains below, sequenced in a study of siplizumab effects on memory and regulatory T cells. Sequenced by immunoSEQ multiplex PCR; TCRdb stores in-frame clones only, minus some. The sample yields 9,000 to 15,000 clones, approximately 45% seen once. In the mixed lymphocyte reaction, cells were cocultured for 6 days at 37°C. The antigens of these receptors remain unknown. Sequencing was carried out using CFSE-low (dividing) CD8+ T cells sorted from an allogeneic mixed lymphocyte reaction. These receptors all stem from a human donor in good health; the cells came from an allogeneic mixed lymphocyte reaction. Some clones in this sample may be carry-over from other donors' samples.

This clone appeared a few times. The chain uses TRBV11-2 and TRBJ2-1; D perhaps matches TRBD2 (6 bases). The V gene's germline CDR1 is SGHAT and CDR2 FQNNGV. The V gene lost 5 bases and the J gene lost 0 bases, with 17 bases spanning the gap. The CDR3 is made up of 17 amino acids. This chain's CDR3 is CASSPSYGRSSYNEQFF. The DNA for the CDR3 is TGTGCCAGCAGCCCCAGTTATGGGAGGTCCTCCTACAATGAGCAGTTCTTC.

The chain recombines TRBV4-1 with TRBJ1-1, with D unresolved. The length of the CDR3 is 13 residues. The V end was cut by 1 base, the J end by 4 bases, with 7 bases between. The germline V gene has CDR1 MGHRA and CDR2 YSYEKL. CDR3 loop: CASSQVAGTEAFF. CDR3 bases: TGCGCCAGCAGCCAAGTCGCGGGCACTGAAGCTTTCTTT.

The chain has TRBV6-5 and TRBJ1-1; D call uncertain. Germline V gene data show CDR1 as MNHEY and CDR2 as SVGAGI. V lost 0 bases to trimming and J lost 2 bases, with 7 bases between them. This CDR3 is 14 amino acids long. CDR3 DNA sequence: TGTGCCAGCAGTTACTCGATGTCCAACACTGAAGCTTTCTTT. It codes for CASSYSMSNTEAFF.